These 14 T cell receptor beta chains originate from one sample sequenced in a study of blood T cell repertoires in COVID-19. TCRdb keeps only in-frame clones here, not all; method: immunoSEQ multiplex PCR. The table lists tens of thousands of clones, 80% to 85% of them singletons. The material sequenced was peripheral blood. Receptors were obtained from an elderly woman with COVID-19, enrolled during active disease.

This clone was recorded a few times. The chain is built from TRBV4-1 and TRBJ2-2, with 10 bases identical to TRBD1. Germline V gene lookup returns CDR1 MGHRA and CDR2 YSYEKL. There are 17 residues in the CDR3. The trim removed 0 bases at V and 5 bases at J, leaving 6 bases unmatched. Written as DNA, the CDR3 is TGCGCCAGCAGCCAAGATCGGGACAGGGGAGGGACCGGGGAGCTGTTTTTT. Translation: CASSQDRDRGGTGELFF.

The chain employs TRBV19 and TRBJ1-5; 8 bases match TRBD1. Per germline, CDR1 LNHDA and CDR2 SQIVND (reference sequence). V shed 6 bases and J 8 bases; nucleotides not matched to a gene: 9. The length of the CDR3 is 14 residues. CDR3 amino acids: CASRRTGTEKPQHF. The CDR3 DNA sequence: TGTGCCAGTAGGCGGACAGGGACCGAAAAGCCCCAGCATTTT.

This clone was counted a single time. The rearrangement joins TRBV6-6 to TRBJ2-1; a weak D match, TRBD1 (5 bases). Germline V lookup: CDR1 MNHNY, CDR2 SVGAGI (reference sequence). V was trimmed by 5 bases and J by 1 base, leaving 12 bases between them. CDR3 length: 15 residues. The CDR3 protein is CASSLTKGSYNEQFF. Here the CDR3 DNA reads TGTGCCAGCAGTCTGACGAAGGGGTCCTACAATGAGCAGTTCTTC.

The genes are TRBV14 and TRBJ1-2; perhaps TRBD1 as D (5 bases). Looked up from germline, CDR1 is SGHDN and CDR2 is FVKESK. The V end lost 3 bases, the J end lost 2 bases, and 13 bases lay between the germline ends. This CDR3 has 15 residues. In DNA form, the CDR3 reads TGTGCCAGCAGCCAGCGACAGAATACAAACTATGGCTACACCTTC. Its protein product is CASSQRQNTNYGYTF.

This chain joins TRBV28 and TRBJ2-1, with 7 bases matching TRBD2. This CDR3 comprises 15 residues. Germline V gives CDR1 MDHEN, CDR2 SYDVKM. V shed 4 bases and J 3 bases; nucleotides not matched to a gene: 6. CDR3 loop: CASSSTGTNYNEQFF. CDR3 in DNA: TGTGCCAGCAGTTCAACCGGGACTAACTACAATGAGCAGTTCTTC.

This clone appeared a few times. The CDR3 DNA sequence: TGTGCCAGCAGCTTTGGGGGGGAGGTGGAATATGGCTACACCTTC. Its protein product is CASSFGGEVEYGYTF. V gene TRBV11-2 combines with J gene TRBJ1-2; D may be TRBD1 (5 bases). This CDR3 has 15 amino acids. Between the trimmed V and J ends, which lost 3 bases and 5 bases, there was a span of 16 bases. The germline V gene encodes CDR1 SGHAT and CDR2 FQNNGV.

This clone has only one observation. The chain combines TRBV7-9 with TRBJ2-7; no clear D. The ends were cut back, 5 bases at V and 6 bases at J, with 11 bases in the middle. CDR1 is SEHNR, CDR2 FQNEAQ, per germline (reference sequence). The CDR3 length is 12 residues. CDR3 DNA: TGTGCCAGCAGCCGATCAGTATCCGAGCAGTACTTC. It translates to CASSRSVSEQYF.

V gene TRBV30 combines with J gene TRBJ1-5; perhaps TRBD1 as D (5 bases). The V and J ends lost 0 bases and 0 bases respectively, with 9 bases between them. Germline V gene lookup returns CDR1 GTSNPN and CDR2 SVGIG (reference sequence). This CDR3 spans 15 amino acids. The CDR3 nucleotides are TGTGCCTGGAGTGTTGGGGGGGATAGCAATCAGCCCCAGCATTTT. Protein: CAWSVGGDSNQPQHF.

This clone was picked up one time. CDR3 DNA sequence: TGCGCCAGCAGAGGGGGGGACTATGGCTACACCTTC. It specifies CASRGGDYGYTF. The chain joins TRBV10-2 to TRBJ1-2, with D tentatively TRBD1 (6 bases). The V end lost 6 bases, the J end lost 3 bases, and 8 bases lay between the germline ends. This CDR3 has 12 residues. Germline-derived CDR1 and CDR2 are WSHSY and SAAADI.

The chain couples TRBV18 to TRBJ1-5; TRBD1 is a possible D gene (5 bases). This CDR3 is built from 15 residues. The germline V and J ends were trimmed by 2 bases and 5 bases, with 13 bases remaining between them. Germline V gene sequence: CDR1 KGHSH, CDR2 LQKENI. The CDR3 loop reads CASSPVNRQDQPQHF. The CDR3 bases are TGTGCCAGCTCACCAGTTAACAGGCAGGATCAGCCCCAGCATTTT.

V gene TRBV2 combines with J gene TRBJ1-2; possibly TRBD1 for D (5 bases). Looked up from germline, CDR1 is SNHLY and CDR2 is FYNNEI. V lost 4 bases and J lost 5, with 29 bases in between. The CDR3 totals 19 residues. The CDR3 DNA follows: TGTGCCAGCAGTGGTTGGGCTACCACAGGAACCCCTGTTGAGTATGGCTACACCTTC. It encodes CASSGWATTGTPVEYGYTF.

This clone was detected only a few times. The J gene is TRBJ2-7, the V gene TRBV6-5, with a weak D call TRBD2 (6 bases). From germline, CDR1 is MNHEY and CDR2 SVGAGI. This CDR3 spans 14 amino acids. The V end lost 11 bases, the J end lost 5 bases, and 22 bases lay between the germline ends. In nucleotides, the CDR3 is TGTGCCTCCCGACCGGGACTTACAAAGGACGAGCAGTACTTC. As protein: CASRPGLTKDEQYF.

The chain recombines TRBV5-4 with TRBJ2-1, with D maybe TRBD1 (5 bases). Trimming cost V 0 bases and J 6 bases, with 10 bases left between them. This CDR3 has 14 residues. Germline CDR1 SGHNT, CDR2 YYREEE (reference sequence). This chain's CDR3 is CASSLVGPSNEQFF. CDR3 DNA: TGTGCCAGCAGCTTGGTGGGGCCGAGCAATGAGCAGTTCTTC.

The chain employs TRBV4-1 and TRBJ1-1; unclear D gene. CDR3 length: 14 amino acids. The V end was cut by 1 base, the J end by 4 bases, with 10 bases between. The germline V gene has CDR1 MGHRA and CDR2 YSYEKL. CDR3 sequence: CASSQASRVTEAFF. The CDR3 DNA sequence: TGCGCCAGCAGCCAAGCCTCTCGGGTCACTGAAGCTTTCTTT.